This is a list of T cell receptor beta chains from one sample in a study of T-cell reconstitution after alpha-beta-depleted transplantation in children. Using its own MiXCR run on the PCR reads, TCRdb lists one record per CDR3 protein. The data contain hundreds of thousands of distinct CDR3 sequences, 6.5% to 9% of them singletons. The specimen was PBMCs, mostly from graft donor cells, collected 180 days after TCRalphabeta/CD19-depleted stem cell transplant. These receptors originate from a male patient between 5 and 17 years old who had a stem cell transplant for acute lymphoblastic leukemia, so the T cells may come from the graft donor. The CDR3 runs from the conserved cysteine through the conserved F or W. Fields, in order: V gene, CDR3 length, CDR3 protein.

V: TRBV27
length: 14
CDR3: CASSPYRARAEAFF

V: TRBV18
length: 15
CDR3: CASSPGRGLNTEAFF

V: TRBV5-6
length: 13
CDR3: CASSYVYRDTQYF

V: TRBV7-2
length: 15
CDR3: CASTPELAGSYEQYF

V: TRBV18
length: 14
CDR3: CASSPAGAAVGYTF

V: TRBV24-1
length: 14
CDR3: CAASDLSSLEPQHF

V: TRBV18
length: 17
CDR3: CASSPQTLLSGNQPQHF

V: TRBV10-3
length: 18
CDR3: CAIEPGTVTSGVGDTQYF

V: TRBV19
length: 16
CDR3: CASSIKAQGNSYEQYF

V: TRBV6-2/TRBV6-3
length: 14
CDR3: CASREPGLLNEQFF

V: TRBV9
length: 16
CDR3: CASSVVGPWGNQPQHF

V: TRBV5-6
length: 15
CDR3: CASSHGTGGWYGYTF

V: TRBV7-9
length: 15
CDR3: CASSQDRGAGSPLHF

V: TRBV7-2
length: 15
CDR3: CASSLTLTPTDTQYF

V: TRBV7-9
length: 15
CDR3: CASSYPGQLSYEQYF

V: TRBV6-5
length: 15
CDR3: CASSYGLRYQETQYF

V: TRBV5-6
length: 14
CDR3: CASSLRTGHQPQHF

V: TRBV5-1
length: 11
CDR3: CASSLNNDQFF

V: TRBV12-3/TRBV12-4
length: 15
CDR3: CASSIRALRWDEQYF

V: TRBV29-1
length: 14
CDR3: CSVTRTVMNTEAFF

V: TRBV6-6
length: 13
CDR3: CASTPPTKDTQYF

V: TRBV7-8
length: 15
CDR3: CASSPQTGGKGTQYF

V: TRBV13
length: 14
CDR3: CASSPTDRAGEQYF

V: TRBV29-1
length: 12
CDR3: CSVQTEYNEQFF

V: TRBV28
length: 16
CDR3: CASSPWEGVGYNEQFF

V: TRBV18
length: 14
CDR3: CASSPPVTTDTQYF

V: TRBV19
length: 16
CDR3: CASSTHSGLAKNIQYF

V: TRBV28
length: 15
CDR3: CASSLSAPADSGYTF

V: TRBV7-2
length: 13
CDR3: CASSPDISYEQYF

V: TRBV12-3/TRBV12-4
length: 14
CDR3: CASSSGTGTYEQYF

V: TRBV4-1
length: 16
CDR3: CASSQEGLAVWETQYF

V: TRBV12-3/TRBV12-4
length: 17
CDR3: CASSLSPGDSSQETQYF

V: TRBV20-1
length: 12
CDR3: CSASPLAHEQYF

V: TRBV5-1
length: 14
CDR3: CASSDRGDTGELFF

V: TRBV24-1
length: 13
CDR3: CATSDLLVDTQYF

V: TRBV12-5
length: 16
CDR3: CASGNPRGPYTDTQYF

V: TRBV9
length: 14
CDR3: CASSGRQGETEAFF

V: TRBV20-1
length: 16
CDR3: CSAGIPGLTNTGELFF

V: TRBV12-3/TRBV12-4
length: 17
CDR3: CASSLAVRTGGNQPQHF

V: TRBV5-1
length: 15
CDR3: CASHNTGGAGNEQFF

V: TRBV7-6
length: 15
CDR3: CASSLGPSGTYEQYF

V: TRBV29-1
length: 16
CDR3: CSVEDLSSGIQETQYF

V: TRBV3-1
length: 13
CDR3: CASSQGAKNIQYF